What follows is one T cell receptor (beta chain) and its context. These data belong to a study of blood T cells in healthy people across ages. Germline V gene sequence: CDR1 MNHEY, CDR2 SVGAGI. The CDR3 extends over 13 amino acids. V lost 1 base and J lost 8, with 8 bases in between. Donors were healthy Caucasian individuals from Russia aged roughly 6 to 95. Total RNA extracted from each sample amounted to at least 5.5 micrograms. It was with a sample-barcoded 5' primer and a J-beta primer mix that a second PCR of about 6 to 12 cycles was run. A template-switch adaptor containing 12 random nucleotides labeled each cDNA molecule. Paired-end reads containing CDR3 totaled no fewer than 3 million for each sample. TCRdb ran MiXCR on the 5' RACE reads and lists one entry per CDR3 protein. The repertoire has about 1.4 million distinct CDR3 sequences, 55% to 75% of them found once; the top ten carry approximately 7%.

This clonotype was sampled from a man aged 18 to 30 in good health. Sequences were obtained from blood. This chain joins TRBV6-5 and TRBJ2-2; a possible D gene is TRBD2 (6 bases). CDR3 nucleotides: TGTGCCAGCAGTTACTTGGGAGGAGGGGAGCTGTTTTTT. This sequence encodes CASSYLGGGELFF.